Listed below are T cell receptor beta chains from one sample, sequenced in a study of cytomegalovirus exposure and HLA in healthy donors. Sequencing used immunoSEQ multiplex PCR; TCRdb keeps in-frame clones, though not all of them. In the table there are 130,000 to 150,000 clones, about 76% of which are singletons. The sample comprised PBMCs. The source of these receptors is a man between 18 and 29 years old in good health and CMV-seronegative. Both conserved end residues are part of each CDR3. D genes are given only for firm matches. A row's size may be missing; if present it is once, few, many or a size class.

CDR3 protein: CASSFGDTHNSPLHF
CDR3 DNA: TGCGCCAGCAGCTTTGGGGACACCCATAATTCACCCCTCCACTTT
D gene: NA
clone size: NA
CDR3 length: 15
V gene: TRBV5-1
J gene: TRBJ1-6

CDR3 protein: CASSSGTEAEGEQYF
CDR3 DNA: TGTGCCAGCAGCTCCGGGACAGAAGCGGAGGGCGAGCAGTACTTC
D gene: NA
clone size: NA
CDR3 length: 15
V gene: TRBV5-6
J gene: TRBJ2-7

CDR3 protein: CVSFSGNQETQYF
CDR3 DNA: TGTGTCAGTTTCTCCGGTAACCAAGAGACCCAGTACTTC
D gene: NA
clone size: NA
CDR3 length: 13
V gene: TRBV7-9
J gene: TRBJ2-5

CDR3 protein: CASSHGTSGTYEQYF
CDR3 DNA: TGTGCCAGCAGTCACGGGACTAGCGGGACCTACGAGCAGTACTTC
D gene: TRBD2
clone size: NA
CDR3 length: 15
V gene: TRBV27
J gene: TRBJ2-7

CDR3 protein: CASSSGDRDTEAFF
CDR3 DNA: TGTGCCAGCAGTTCAGGGGATAGGGACACTGAAGCTTTCTTT
D gene: NA
clone size: NA
CDR3 length: 14
V gene: TRBV28
J gene: TRBJ1-1

CDR3 protein: CASSYSLAGLSGEQFF
CDR3 DNA: TGTGCCAGCAGTTACTCCCTAGCGGGGCTCTCCGGTGAGCAGTTCTTC
D gene: TRBD2
clone size: NA
CDR3 length: 16
V gene: TRBV6-5
J gene: TRBJ2-1

CDR3 protein: CSGGLGKGTLSYNEQFF
CDR3 DNA: TGCAGCGGGGGACTCGGGAAGGGAACCCTGTCCTACAATGAGCAGTTCTTC
D gene: NA
clone size: NA
CDR3 length: 17
V gene: TRBV29-1
J gene: TRBJ2-1

CDR3 protein: CASSVTGTYEQYF
CDR3 DNA: TGCGCCAGCAGCGTTACAGGGACCTACGAGCAGTACTTC
D gene: NA
clone size: NA
CDR3 length: 13
V gene: TRBV5-1
J gene: TRBJ2-7

CDR3 protein: CASLKGGLRETQYF
CDR3 DNA: TGCGCCAGCCTTAAGGGGGGGCTACGAGAGACCCAGTACTTC
D gene: NA
clone size: NA
CDR3 length: 14
V gene: TRBV10-1
J gene: TRBJ2-5

CDR3 protein: CASSLGSYRGYNSPLHF
CDR3 DNA: TGTGCCAGCAGCTTGGGTAGTTACCGAGGGTATAATTCACCCCTCCACTTT
D gene: NA
clone size: few
CDR3 length: 17
V gene: TRBV7-9
J gene: TRBJ1-6

CDR3 protein: CAWSVSVGGNEQFF
CDR3 DNA: TGTGCCTGGAGTGTAAGTGTAGGGGGCAATGAGCAGTTCTTC
D gene: NA
clone size: NA
CDR3 length: 14
V gene: TRBV30
J gene: TRBJ2-1

CDR3 protein: CASSSASGSNTGELFF
CDR3 DNA: TGTGCCAGCAGTTCCGCTAGCGGAAGCAACACCGGGGAGCTGTTTTTT
D gene: TRBD2
clone size: NA
CDR3 length: 16
V gene: TRBV27
J gene: TRBJ2-2

CDR3 protein: CAWSVQTASNSPLHF
CDR3 DNA: TGTGCCTGGAGTGTACAAACAGCCTCGAATTCACCCCTCCACTTT
D gene: NA
clone size: NA
CDR3 length: 15
V gene: TRBV30
J gene: TRBJ1-6

CDR3 protein: CASSGDMESYGYTF
CDR3 DNA: TGTGCCAGCAGTGGGGACATGGAAAGTTATGGCTACACCTTC
D gene: NA
clone size: few
CDR3 length: 14
V gene: TRBV2
J gene: TRBJ1-2

CDR3 protein: CASSYSRGIGYTF
CDR3 DNA: TGTGCCAGCAGTTACTCGAGGGGGATTGGCTACACCTTC
D gene: NA
clone size: NA
CDR3 length: 13
V gene: TRBV6-5
J gene: TRBJ1-2

CDR3 protein: CASSHGTSTYEQYF
CDR3 DNA: TGCGCCAGCAGCCATGGGACATCGACCTACGAGCAGTACTTC
D gene: NA
clone size: NA
CDR3 length: 14
V gene: TRBV5-1
J gene: TRBJ2-7

CDR3 protein: CASRGQYYEQYF
CDR3 DNA: TGTGCCAGCAGGGGACAGTACTACGAGCAGTACTTC
D gene: TRBD1
clone size: NA
CDR3 length: 12
V gene: TRBV6-1
J gene: TRBJ2-7

CDR3 protein: CSVVLAGLGDTQYF
CDR3 DNA: TGCAGCGTTGTTCTAGCGGGTTTGGGTGATACGCAGTATTTT
D gene: TRBD2
clone size: NA
CDR3 length: 14
V gene: TRBV29-1
J gene: TRBJ2-3

CDR3 protein: CASSLFRGGRTDTQYF
CDR3 DNA: TGCGCCAGCAGCTTGTTTAGGGGTGGACGGACAGATACGCAGTATTTT
D gene: NA
clone size: few
CDR3 length: 16
V gene: TRBV5-1
J gene: TRBJ2-3

CDR3 protein: CASSEEEGVRGYTF
CDR3 DNA: TGTGCCAGCAGTGAAGAAGAGGGGGTGAGGGGCTACACCTTC
D gene: NA
clone size: few
CDR3 length: 14
V gene: TRBV2
J gene: TRBJ1-2

CDR3 protein: CASSASGQGYGYTF
CDR3 DNA: TGTGCCAGCAGCGCATCGGGACAGGGCTATGGCTACACCTTC
D gene: TRBD1
clone size: NA
CDR3 length: 14
V gene: TRBV9
J gene: TRBJ1-2

CDR3 protein: CASNTGTGDYEQYF
CDR3 DNA: TGTGCCAGTAATACCGGGACAGGGGACTACGAGCAGTACTTC
D gene: TRBD1
clone size: NA
CDR3 length: 14
V gene: TRBV19
J gene: TRBJ2-7

CDR3 protein: CASGGLGSSYEQYF
CDR3 DNA: TGTGCCAGTGGAGGTCTGGGATCCTCCTACGAGCAGTACTTC
D gene: NA
clone size: NA
CDR3 length: 14
V gene: TRBV6-5
J gene: TRBJ2-7

CDR3 protein: CASSWGQKNTEAFF
CDR3 DNA: TGTGCCAGCAGTTGGGGGCAAAAGAACACTGAAGCTTTCTTT
D gene: NA
clone size: NA
CDR3 length: 14
V gene: TRBV9
J gene: TRBJ1-1

CDR3 protein: CASSLSGGQEETQYF
CDR3 DNA: TGCGCCAGCAGCTTGTCGGGGGGGCAGGAGGAGACCCAGTACTTC
D gene: TRBD2
clone size: NA
CDR3 length: 15
V gene: TRBV5-1
J gene: TRBJ2-5

CDR3 protein: CASSPFGGRSSSYNEQFF
CDR3 DNA: TGTGCCAGCTCCCCGTTTGGCGGGAGGTCGAGCTCCTACAATGAGCAGTTCTTC
D gene: TRBD2
clone size: NA
CDR3 length: 18
V gene: TRBV18
J gene: TRBJ2-1

CDR3 protein: CASSLAVSSTDTQYF
CDR3 DNA: TGCGCCAGCAGCTTGGCTGTATCGAGTACAGATACGCAGTATTTT
D gene: NA
clone size: NA
CDR3 length: 15
V gene: TRBV5-1
J gene: TRBJ2-3

CDR3 protein: CASSPLAGVETQYF
CDR3 DNA: TGTGCCAGCAGTCCACTAGCGGGAGTTGAGACCCAGTACTTC
D gene: TRBD2
clone size: once
CDR3 length: 14
V gene: TRBV27
J gene: TRBJ2-5

CDR3 protein: CASSDERGSSYNEQFF
CDR3 DNA: TGTGCCAGCAGCGACGAGCGGGGGAGCTCCTACAATGAGCAGTTCTTC
D gene: TRBD2
clone size: NA
CDR3 length: 16
V gene: TRBV6-4
J gene: TRBJ2-1

CDR3 protein: CASRPTGTGANVLTF
CDR3 DNA: TGTGCCAGCAGGCCTACAGGGACGGGGGCCAACGTCCTGACTTTC
D gene: NA
clone size: once
CDR3 length: 15
V gene: TRBV28
J gene: TRBJ2-6

CDR3 protein: CASSYDRNYGYTF
CDR3 DNA: TGTGCCAGCAGCTACGACAGGAACTATGGCTACACCTTC
D gene: NA
clone size: NA
CDR3 length: 13
V gene: TRBV7-3
J gene: TRBJ1-2

CDR3 protein: CASSLEGPYSPLHF
CDR3 DNA: TGCGCCAGCAGCCTGGAGGGGCCTTATTCACCCCTCCACTTT
D gene: NA
clone size: NA
CDR3 length: 14
V gene: TRBV5-1
J gene: TRBJ1-6

CDR3 protein: CAISESSSSYNEQFF
CDR3 DNA: TGTGCCATCAGTGAGTCTAGTAGTTCCTACAATGAGCAGTTCTTC
D gene: NA
clone size: few
CDR3 length: 15
V gene: TRBV10-3
J gene: TRBJ2-1

CDR3 protein: CATTPVTNTEAFF
CDR3 DNA: TGTGCCACCACGCCAGTCACGAACACTGAAGCTTTCTTT
D gene: NA
clone size: NA
CDR3 length: 13
V gene: TRBV18
J gene: TRBJ1-1

CDR3 protein: CASSSRTSEETQYF
CDR3 DNA: TGTGCCAGCAGCTCCCGGACTAGCGAAGAGACCCAGTACTTC
D gene: TRBD2
clone size: NA
CDR3 length: 14
V gene: TRBV7-9
J gene: TRBJ2-5

CDR3 protein: CASSSGRRNPNYGYTF
CDR3 DNA: TGTGCCAGCAGCTCAGGACGGAGGAATCCAAACTATGGCTACACCTTC
D gene: NA
clone size: few
CDR3 length: 16
V gene: TRBV7-6
J gene: TRBJ1-2

CDR3 protein: CASSRDRDRYGYTF
CDR3 DNA: TGTGCCAGCAGCCGGGACAGGGATCGGTATGGCTACACCTTC
D gene: TRBD1
clone size: few
CDR3 length: 14
V gene: TRBV28
J gene: TRBJ1-2

CDR3 protein: CASQIQGNSYEQYF
CDR3 DNA: TGTGCCAGCCAGATACAGGGTAATTCCTACGAGCAGTACTTC
D gene: NA
clone size: NA
CDR3 length: 14
V gene: TRBV5-6
J gene: TRBJ2-7

CDR3 protein: CASSAPEWKRTTGELFF
CDR3 DNA: TGTGCCAGCAGCGCTCCCGAGTGGAAGCGAACCACCGGGGAGCTGTTTTTT
D gene: NA
clone size: NA
CDR3 length: 17
V gene: TRBV11-3
J gene: TRBJ2-2

CDR3 protein: CASSPTSGRIYEQYF
CDR3 DNA: TGTGCCAGCAGTCCGACTAGCGGGCGGATCTACGAGCAGTACTTC
D gene: TRBD2
clone size: NA
CDR3 length: 15
V gene: TRBV27
J gene: TRBJ2-7

CDR3 protein: CASSRTSGKADEQFF
CDR3 DNA: TGTGCCAGCAGCCGGACTAGTGGGAAGGCGGATGAGCAGTTCTTC
D gene: TRBD2
clone size: NA
CDR3 length: 15
V gene: TRBV7-3
J gene: TRBJ2-1

CDR3 protein: CATSRDRGLNTEAFF
CDR3 DNA: TGTGCCACCAGCAGAGACAGGGGGTTGAACACTGAAGCTTTCTTT
D gene: TRBD1
clone size: once
CDR3 length: 15
V gene: TRBV15
J gene: TRBJ1-1

CDR3 protein: CASSLSTGTASYGYTF
CDR3 DNA: TGTGCCAGCAGCTTAAGTACGGGGACAGCAAGCTATGGCTACACCTTC
D gene: TRBD1
clone size: NA
CDR3 length: 16
V gene: TRBV7-9
J gene: TRBJ1-2

CDR3 protein: CASSELAGADTQYF
CDR3 DNA: TGTGCCAGCAGTGAACTAGCGGGGGCAGATACGCAGTATTTT
D gene: TRBD2
clone size: few
CDR3 length: 14
V gene: TRBV6-4
J gene: TRBJ2-3

CDR3 protein: CAWITPSGANEKLFF
CDR3 DNA: TGTGCCTGGATAACTCCCAGCGGTGCTAATGAAAAACTGTTTTTT
D gene: NA
clone size: NA
CDR3 length: 15
V gene: TRBV30
J gene: TRBJ1-4

CDR3 protein: CASSVGGTRSYEQYF
CDR3 DNA: TGTGCCAGCAGCGTAGGCGGGACTAGATCCTACGAGCAGTACTTC
D gene: TRBD2
clone size: few
CDR3 length: 15
V gene: TRBV9
J gene: TRBJ2-7

CDR3 protein: CASSFYRDRGPYEQYF
CDR3 DNA: TGTGCCAGCAGCTTTTACCGGGACAGGGGACCCTACGAGCAGTACTTC
D gene: TRBD1
clone size: NA
CDR3 length: 16
V gene: TRBV7-8
J gene: TRBJ2-7

CDR3 protein: CASSLGTSGDSSYEQYF
CDR3 DNA: TGTGCCAGCAGCTTAGGGACTAGCGGAGACAGCTCCTACGAGCAGTACTTC
D gene: TRBD2
clone size: NA
CDR3 length: 17
V gene: TRBV7-8
J gene: TRBJ2-7

CDR3 protein: CASRGQGTGELFF
CDR3 DNA: TGTGCCAGCAGGGGCCAGGGGACCGGGGAGCTGTTTTTT
D gene: NA
clone size: few
CDR3 length: 13
V gene: TRBV2
J gene: TRBJ2-2

CDR3 protein: CASSVVGNEQFF
CDR3 DNA: TGTGCCAGCAGTGTGGTCGGCAATGAGCAGTTCTTC
D gene: NA
clone size: few
CDR3 length: 12
V gene: TRBV6-1
J gene: TRBJ2-1

CDR3 protein: CASSQNTGVNTEAFF
CDR3 DNA: TGCGCCAGCAGCCAGAATACAGGGGTGAACACTGAAGCTTTCTTT
D gene: TRBD1
clone size: NA
CDR3 length: 15
V gene: TRBV4-1
J gene: TRBJ1-1

CDR3 protein: CASSKEPRFGTGNPTDLF
CDR3 DNA: NA
D gene: NA
clone size: NA
CDR3 length: 18
V gene: TRBV21-1
J gene: TRBJ2-1

CDR3 protein: CASTLGVEMNTEAFF
CDR3 DNA: TGTGCCAGCACTCTCGGGGTAGAGATGAACACTGAAGCTTTCTTT
D gene: NA
clone size: NA
CDR3 length: 15
V gene: TRBV9
J gene: TRBJ1-1

CDR3 protein: CAISPTGKTSEAFF
CDR3 DNA: TGTGCCATCAGCCCGACAGGGAAGACTTCTGAAGCTTTCTTT
D gene: TRBD1
clone size: NA
CDR3 length: 14
V gene: TRBV10-3
J gene: TRBJ1-1